The clone carrying this T cell receptor beta chain showed up just once. Its target is not known. Clones were read by immunoSEQ multiplex PCR, and TCRdb kept only the in-frame ones, dropping some. The table shows 350,000 to 600,000 clones, with roughly nine tenths occurring only once. Treatment of the sample: 19 received Ad26.COV2.S at low or high dose, single or two shots; a few received placebo; per-sample allocation not given. Following the first vaccine or placebo injection, samples were taken on day 63. This specimen comes from a study of Ad26.COV2.S vaccination and SARS-CoV-2 variants. Points from the study as a whole: There was reportedly substantial breadth in spike-specific CD8+ and CD4+ T cell responses after vaccination.

Trimming cost V 4 bases and J 0 bases, with 12 bases left between them. This CDR3 region has 15 residues. In germline, CDR1 is SNHLY, CDR2 FYNNEI. The sequence was collected from a person aged 18-65 years who received the Ad26.COV2.S COVID-19 vaccine or a placebo. The source material was peripheral blood, sampled in a trial of Ad26.COV2.S vaccine versus placebo. The chain has TRBV2 and TRBJ1-2; D is uncertain. The CDR3 sequence: CASSVSAAANYGYTF. The CDR3, as DNA: TGTGCCAGCAGTGTTTCGGCAGCCGCTAACTATGGCTACACCTTC.